The 14 T cell receptor beta chains below all came from one sample that was sequenced in a study of blood T cell repertoires in COVID-19. This table comes from immunoSEQ multiplex PCR, and its TCRdb copy is limited to in-frame clones, with some not included. The sample has 50,000 to 70,000 clones, about 81% seen once. The sequenced sample was peripheral blood. Every receptor here comes from an older man with active COVID-19.

In its sample, this clone was seen a few times. The rearrangement links TRBV27 to TRBJ1-1; D is unclear. Germline CDR1 reads MNHEY; CDR2 reads SMNVEV (reference sequence). The CDR3 totals 16 residues. Trimming removed 3 bases at V and 0 bases at J, with 14 bases between. The CDR3 spells CASSLSIGHLNTEAFF. CDR3 nucleotide sequence: TGTGCCAGCAGTTTGTCTATCGGTCACTTGAACACTGAAGCTTTCTTT.

The chain is built from TRBV30 and TRBJ1-4, with D hard to call. The CDR3 consists of 15 residues. Germline V CDR1 and CDR2: GTSNPN, SVGIG (reference sequence). V shed 2 bases and J shed 3 bases, with 13 bases lying between them. The CDR3 loop is CAWSPPEGANEKLFF. The DNA for the CDR3 is TGTGCCTGGAGTCCGCCGGAGGGAGCTAATGAAAAACTGTTTTTT.

The V and J genes are TRBV15 and TRBJ2-7; a weak D match, TRBD2 (5 bases). Trimming took 5 bases from V and 4 from J, leaving 18 bases between them. The CDR3 has 15 residues. Germline values: CDR1 LNHNV, CDR2 YYDKDF (reference sequence). CDR3: CATSRANLEVYEQYF. CDR3 coding DNA: TGTGCCACCAGCCGAGCTAACCTGGAGGTTTACGAGCAGTACTTC.

This chain links TRBV5-1 with TRBJ2-5; 9 bases align to TRBD1. The CDR3 spans 14 residues. Germline assignment: CDR1 SGHRS and CDR2 YFSETQ. V trimming: 6 bases; J trimming: 4 bases; junction bases outside the gene matches: 7. This CDR3 is CASKEQGAVETQYF. CDR3 nucleotides: TGCGCCAGCAAGGAACAGGGGGCAGTAGAGACCCAGTACTTC.

The J gene is TRBJ2-4, the V gene TRBV7-9, with D uncertain. From germline, CDR1 is SEHNR and CDR2 FQNEAQ (reference sequence). The CDR3 length is 15 residues. Trimming cost V 4 bases and J 0 bases, with 10 bases left between them. The CDR3 DNA sequence: TGTGCCAGCAGCTCCGCCACGGGAGCCAAAAACATTCAGTACTTC. Amino acid sequence: CASSSATGAKNIQYF.

This rearrangement joins TRBV19 to TRBJ2-5; D unresolved. The CDR3 sequence is 13 residues long. Germline V gene data show CDR1 as LNHDA and CDR2 as SQIVND (reference sequence). Between the trimmed V and J ends, which lost 5 bases and 2 bases, there was a span of 9 bases. In DNA form, the CDR3 reads TGTGCCAGTAGTCCGACTTATCAAGAGACCCAGTACTTC. Its protein is CASSPTYQETQYF.

The CDR3 region has the DNA TGTGCCAGCAGCTTGGGCCCCGGGACAGGGTCCCACTACGAGCAGTACTTC. It codes for CASSLGPGTGSHYEQYF. The chain has TRBV5-4 and TRBJ2-7, with 9 bases fitting TRBD1. The CDR3 has 17 amino acids. V lost 0 bases and J lost 3; bases outside the gene matches: 10. CDR1 and CDR2 (germline): SGHNT, YYREEE (reference sequence).

The chain links TRBV11-2 to TRBJ2-7; 11 bases line up with TRBD2. The V and J ends lost 6 bases and 7 bases, in that order; junction bases with no gene match: 8. The CDR3 has 14 residues. Per the germline V gene, CDR1 is SGHAT and CDR2 is FQNNGV. CDR3 bases: TGTGCCAGCAGGCCGGGACTAGCGGATGGGGAGCAGTACTTC. As protein: CASRPGLADGEQYF. Using reference TRBV11-2 and TRBJ2-7 for the parts outside the CDR3, the full variable domain is EAGVAQSPRYKIIEKRQSVAFWCNPISGHATLYWYQQILGQGPKLLIQFQNNGVVDDSQLPKDRFSAERLKGVDSTLKIQPAKLEDSAVYLCASRPGLADGEQYFGPGTRLTVT.

The gene calls are TRBV19 and TRBJ1-3; 8 nucleotides agree with TRBD1. The V and J ends lost 3 bases and 3 bases, in that order; junction bases with no gene match: 7. CDR1 is LNHDA and CDR2 is SQIVND in the germline V gene (reference sequence). The CDR3 contains 16 residues. The chain's CDR3 is CASSIRSRGLGNTIYF. The CDR3 DNA is TGTGCCAGTAGTATCCGGAGCAGGGGGCTTGGAAACACCATATATTTT. Full variable domain (outside the CDR3, taken from reference TRBV19 and TRBJ1-3): DGGITQSPKYLFRKEGQNVTLSCEQNLNHDAMYWYRQDPGQGLRLIYYSQIVNDFQKGDIAEGYSVSREKKESFPLTVTSAQKNPTAFYLCASSIRSRGLGNTIYFGEGSWLTVV.

The J gene is TRBJ2-5, the V gene TRBV7-9; TRBD2 matches at 16 bases. The CDR3 runs to 18 residues. Germline V lookup: CDR1 SEHNR, CDR2 FQNEAQ (reference sequence). The ends lost 5 bases at V and 1 base at J; junction bases unmatched: 7. CDR3 sequence reads: CASSPGTSGRELQETQYF. The CDR3 nucleotides read TGTGCCAGCAGCCCCGGGACTAGCGGGAGGGAACTCCAAGAGACCCAGTACTTC.

The genes are TRBV3-1 (or the pseudogene TRBV3-2) and TRBJ2-5, with TRBD1 matching over 11 bases. CDR3 length: 18 amino acids. J gave up 1 base and V 1 base, and 8 bases lay outside the gene matches. The germline CDR1 and CDR2 sequences are LGHDT and YNNKEL (reference sequence). The CDR3 loop is CASSQVLGTGGVQETQYF. CDR3 DNA: TGTGCCAGCAGCCAAGTTCTGGGGACAGGGGGTGTCCAAGAGACCCAGTACTTC.

The V and J genes are TRBV6-5 and TRBJ1-5; tentative D call: TRBD1 (6 bases). The germline V gene has CDR1 MNHEY and CDR2 SVGAGI. The CDR3 has 14 amino acids. V was pared by 2 bases and J by 5 bases, with 10 bases between. The CDR3 coding sequence is TGTGCCAGCAGTTACGGGCAGGGGCATCAGCCCCAGCATTTT. Residues: CASSYGQGHQPQHF.

The V and J genes are TRBV30 and TRBJ2-7, with 9 nucleotides matching TRBD1. The ends lost 6 bases at V and 4 bases at J; junction bases unmatched: 10. Germline CDR1 reads GTSNPN; CDR2 reads SVGIG (reference sequence). The CDR3 spans 14 residues. The CDR3, as DNA: TGTGCCTGCGACAGGGGGAGTACCGAATACGAGCAGTACTTC. It translates to CACDRGSTEYEQYF.

This clone was seen more than once but under ten times. The rearrangement links TRBV4-3 to TRBJ2-2; possible D gene TRBD2, 5 bases. Germline CDR1 is LGHNA and CDR2 is YSLEER. The CDR3 extends over 14 amino acids. Trimming stripped 6 bases from V and 2 bases from J, with 10 bases between. The CDR3 coding sequence is TGCGCCAGCAGATCCAGCGGAAACACCGGGGAGCTGTTTTTT. Protein sequence: CASRSSGNTGELFF.